The rows below give T cell receptor beta chains drawn from one sample of a study of shared T cell receptors in the human thymus. Some clones are missing from TCRdb's copy, which holds only in-frame ones; the method was immunoSEQ multiplex PCR. The sample carries about 500,000 clones, more than 75% recorded once. The same sample was also studied in work on human thymus T cells.

Sample: thymocytes. These receptors were collected from a boy under two years old with a congenital heart defect. Both conserved end residues are part of each CDR3. Each record gives: J gene, clone size, V gene, D gene, CDR3 protein, CDR3 DNA. A D gene is named only where the DNA matches it firmly. Not every row has a clone size; where given, it reads once, few, many or a size class.

>TRBJ2-2|NA|TRBV5-1|TRBD2
CASSYTGTSGSEGGELFF
TGCGCCAGCAGCTACACCGGGACTAGCGGGAGCGAAGGCGGGGAGCTGTTTTTT
>TRBJ2-1|NA|TRBV5-6|NA
CASSSPGTSYNEQFF
TGTGCCAGCAGCTCCCCCGGGACAAGCTACAATGAGCAGTTCTTC
>TRBJ2-7|NA|TRBV9|NA
CASSRTYGISNEQYF
TGTGCCAGCAGCCGGACATATGGGATTTCGAACGAGCAGTACTTC
>TRBJ2-7|NA|TRBV5-4|NA
CASSHRDKDVRGYAYEQYF
TGTGCCAGCAGCCACCGGGATAAGGACGTCCGGGGGTATGCCTACGAGCAGTACTTC
>TRBJ2-7|NA|TRBV7-2|TRBD1
CASRLGGDRVHEQYF
TGTGCCAGCCGGCTTGGGGGGGACAGGGTTCACGAGCAGTACTTC
>TRBJ2-7|NA|TRBV5-4|TRBD2
CASSLAGGSGRAVYEQYF
TGTGCCAGCAGCTTGGCGGGGGGAAGCGGGAGGGCCGTATACGAGCAGTACTTC
>TRBJ2-6|NA|TRBV15|NA
CATSKNRISGANVLTF
TGTGCCACCAGCAAAAACAGGATCTCTGGGGCCAACGTCCTGACTTTC
>TRBJ2-6|NA|TRBV11-2|TRBD2
CASSLERLAGRPGGANVLTF
TGTGCCAGCAGCTTAGAGCGCCTAGCGGGCCGGCCCGGTGGGGCCAACGTCCTGACTTTC
>TRBJ2-7|once|TRBV11-3|TRBD2
CASSLAGAGEDEQYF
TGTGCCAGCAGCTTAGCTGGTGCGGGAGAGGACGAGCAGTACTTC
>TRBJ2-7|NA|TRBV27|NA
CASSLTGTPNEQYF
TGTGCCAGCAGTTTAACCGGGACACCGAACGAGCAGTACTTC
>TRBJ1-5|few|TRBV25-1|NA
CASSDQTGFQPQHF
TGTGCCAGCAGTGACCAAACAGGGTTTCAGCCCCAGCATTTT
>TRBJ2-1|NA|TRBV5-6|TRBD2
CASSLRGDPYNEQFF
TGTGCCAGCAGCTTGCGGGGGGACCCCTACAATGAGCAGTTCTTC
>TRBJ2-1|once|TRBV29-1|NA
CSVLLREAPYNEQFF
TGCAGCGTTCTTTTAAGGGAGGCCCCCTACAATGAGCAGTTCTTC
>TRBJ2-7|few|TRBV6-1|TRBD2
CASSPGLVHEQYF
TGTGCCAGCAGCCCGGGACTAGTCCACGAGCAGTACTTC
>TRBJ2-7|NA|TRBV28|TRBD2
CASSAERGIRYEQYF
TGTGCCAGCAGTGCGGAGCGGGGGATACGCTACGAGCAGTACTTC
>TRBJ1-2|NA|TRBV4-3|NA
CASSHKQENYGYTF
TGCGCCAGCAGCCATAAACAGGAGAACTATGGCTACACCTTC
>TRBJ2-2|NA|TRBV27|NA
CASSPDWNTGELFF
TGTGCCAGCAGTCCAGACTGGAACACCGGGGAGCTGTTTTTT
>TRBJ2-7|few|TRBV7-9|TRBD1
CASSLGQGRAYEQYF
TGTGCCAGCAGCCTGGGACAGGGGAGGGCCTACGAGCAGTACTTC